These 26 T cell receptor beta chains were sequenced from one sample in a study of cytomegalovirus exposure and HLA in healthy donors. Amplification used 60 Vbeta primers and 13 Jbeta primers. Profiled with immunoSEQ multiplex PCR; TCRdb holds only in-frame clones, not every one. This repertoire includes 68,000 or so clones. The sample taken for sequencing was PBMCs. Receptors originate from a boy aged 5-17 years in good health and CMV-seronegative.

The rearrangement joins TRBV27 to TRBJ1-3, with D uncertain. This CDR3 is built from 13 residues. Germline V gene sequence: CDR1 MNHEY, CDR2 SMNVEV (reference sequence). V lost 6 bases and J lost 2, with 8 bases in between. As DNA, the CDR3 is TGTGCCAGCAGGCGTCCGGCTGGAAACACCATATATTTT. Translating gives CASRRPAGNTIYF.

V usage is TRBV7-9 and J usage is TRBJ2-3; D unclear. Germline V lookup: CDR1 SEHNR, CDR2 FQNEAQ (reference sequence). V lost 5 bases, J lost 3 bases, and 12 bases lay in between. The CDR3 spans 14 residues. CDR3 region: CASSPGQETDTQYF. The CDR3 region has the DNA TGTGCCAGCAGCCCGGGTCAAGAAACAGATACGCAGTATTTT.

The chain has TRBV5-5 and TRBJ2-7; D possibly corresponds to TRBD2 (5 bases). CDR1 and CDR2 (germline): SGHKS, YYEKEE (reference sequence). V was pared by 4 bases and J by 0 bases, with 11 bases between. This CDR3 is 14 amino acids long. CDR3 in DNA: TGTGCCAGCAGCCCGATTGGGAGCTCCTACGAGCAGTACTTC. Encoded protein: CASSPIGSSYEQYF. The full variable domain, in which reference TRBV5-5 and TRBJ2-7 provide the parts outside the CDR3, is DAGVTQSPTHLIKTRGQQVTLRCSPISGHKSVSWYQQVLGQGPQFIFQYYEKEERGRGNFPDRFSARQFPNYSSELNVNALLLGDSALYLCASSPIGSSYEQYFGPGTRLTVT.

The chain couples TRBV6-1 to TRBJ2-5; D is possibly TRBD2 (6 bases). The CDR3 sequence is 14 residues long. From germline, CDR1 is MNHNS and CDR2 SASEGT. V was clipped by 2 bases and J by 5 bases, with 12 bases between them. Here the CDR3 reads CASSESPRGETQYF. The DNA of the CDR3 is TGTGCCAGCAGTGAATCCCCCCGGGGGGAGACCCAGTACTTC.

The rearrangement uses TRBV6-5 and TRBJ1-2; TRBD1 agrees at 7 bases. The V and J ends lost 4 bases and 6 bases, in that order; junction bases with no gene match: 2. This CDR3 contains 12 residues. CDR1 is MNHEY and CDR2 is SVGAGI in the germline V gene. DNA of the CDR3: TGTGCCAGCAGTTCCAGGGGGGATGGCTACACCTTC. It translates to CASSSRGDGYTF.

The CDR3 DNA sequence: TGTGCCAGTAGTAACACAGGGGGCGATGGCTACACCTTC. Translated: CASSNTGGDGYTF. The V and J genes are TRBV19 and TRBJ1-2; 9 nucleotides align to TRBD1. CDR1 is LNHDA and CDR2 is SQIVND in the germline V gene (reference sequence). The length of the CDR3 is 13 residues. With V trimmed by 4 bases and J by 6 bases, 3 bases remained unmatched.

V usage is TRBV13 and J usage is TRBJ1-2; the match to TRBD1 covers 9 bases. Trimming cost V 3 bases and J 4 bases; bases outside gene matches: 3. This CDR3 has 14 amino acids. Germline CDR1 reads PRHDT; CDR2 reads FYEKMQ (reference sequence). This CDR3 reads CASSFGTGLYGYTF. DNA of the CDR3: TGTGCCAGCAGCTTTGGGACAGGGCTCTATGGCTACACCTTC.

This chain connects TRBV10-1 to TRBJ2-1; 8 bases are a match to TRBD2. This CDR3 comprises 14 residues. V lost 10 bases to trimming and J lost 0 bases; unmatched junction nucleotides: 5. CDR1 WNHNN and CDR2 SYGVQD come from the germline V gene (reference sequence). The CDR3 spells CATTRGGSYNEQFF. The CDR3, as DNA: TGCGCCACCACCCGGGGGGGCTCCTACAATGAGCAGTTCTTC.

The chain recombines TRBV2 with TRBJ1-2; 9 bases fit TRBD1. The ends lost 5 bases at V and 7 bases at J; junction bases unmatched: 8. The CDR3 has 14 residues. CDR1 SNHLY and CDR2 FYNNEI come from the germline V gene. CDR3 amino acids: CASSTKQGAAGYTF. DNA of the CDR3: TGTGCCAGCAGTACAAAACAGGGGGCGGCTGGCTACACCTTC.

This sequence joins TRBV9 and TRBJ2-2, with D possibly TRBD1 on 5 matching bases. V dropped 0 bases and J dropped 1 base, with 10 bases sitting between them. Germline lookup yields CDR1 SGDLS and CDR2 YYNGEE. The CDR3 is 16 residues long. CDR3 DNA sequence: TGTGCCAGCAGCGTAGGGGGTACAGGGAACACCGGGGAGCTGTTTTTT. This gives the protein CASSVGGTGNTGELFF.

The chain links TRBV10-2 to TRBJ1-1; 7 positions match TRBD1. Trimming removed 6 bases from V and 4 bases from J; junction bases left unmatched: 14. The CDR3 runs 16 residues. Germline V lookup: CDR1 WSHSY, CDR2 SAAADI. The CDR3: CASSLTGQGLSTEAFF. The CDR3 DNA is TGCGCCAGCAGCCTGACAGGGCAGGGGCTAAGCACTGAAGCTTTCTTT.

The V and J genes are TRBV7-9 and TRBJ2-7, with TRBD2 matching 7 bases. J was trimmed by 0 bases and V by 5 bases; bases with no gene match: 4. From germline, CDR1 is SEHNR and CDR2 FQNEAQ (reference sequence). CDR3 length equals 14 residues. In DNA form, the CDR3 reads TGTGCCAGCAGCCCCGGGACTAACTCCTACGAGCAGTACTTC. Translated: CASSPGTNSYEQYF.

The chain carries TRBV29-1 and TRBJ1-2, with a tentative D call TRBD1 (5 bases). This CDR3 has 14 amino acids. Germline values: CDR1 SQVTM, CDR2 ANQGSEA. Trimming removed 5 bases at V and 0 bases at J, with 13 bases between. The CDR3 spells CSVRQPEANYGYTF. The CDR3 nucleotides are TGCAGCGTTCGACAGCCTGAGGCTAACTATGGCTACACCTTC.

The chain couples TRBV30 to TRBJ2-6, with TRBD1 matching 7 bases. This CDR3 has 16 amino acids. The junction had 5 bases not matched to a gene; V was cut back by 3 bases and J by 0 bases. Per germline, CDR1 GTSNPN and CDR2 SVGIG (reference sequence). The CDR3 DNA sequence: TGTGCCTGGAGGTGGACAGGCATCTCTGGGGCCAACGTCCTGACTTTC. Translation gives CAWRWTGISGANVLTF. Variable domain in full (rest from reference TRBV30 and TRBJ2-6): SQTIHQWPATLVQPVGSPLSLECTVEGTSNPNLYWYRQAAGRGLQLLFYSVGIGQISSEVPQNLSASRPQDRQFILSSKKLLLSDSGFYLCAWRWTGISGANVLTFGAGSRLTVL.

CDR3 nucleotides: TGTGCCAGCAGTTTATCGACAGGGCACTATGGCTACACCTTC. Translating it yields CASSLSTGHYGYTF. The chain has TRBV27 and TRBJ1-2, with TRBD1 matching over 7 bases. Per the germline V gene, CDR1 is MNHEY and CDR2 is SMNVEV (reference sequence). The CDR3 has 14 amino acids. J lost 3 bases, V lost 0 bases, and 1 base had no gene match.

The chain employs TRBV6-1 and TRBJ2-2; the D gene is possibly TRBD2 (6 bases). This CDR3 has 15 amino acids. Germline CDR1 and CDR2: MNHNS and SASEGT. The ends were cut back, 8 bases at V and 3 bases at J, with 16 bases in the middle. The CDR3 DNA sequence: TGTGCCAGCCAGGCGGGTAGCGGCTACACCGGGGAGCTGTTTTTT. Its protein is CASQAGSGYTGELFF.

This chain connects TRBV6-1 to TRBJ1-2, with D possibly being TRBD1 (6 bases). The CDR3 sequence is 15 residues long. Trimming stripped 7 bases from V and 0 bases from J, with 15 bases between. The germline V gene has CDR1 MNHNS and CDR2 SASEGT. The CDR3: CASKVEDRTNYGYTF. The CDR3 coding sequence is TGTGCCAGCAAAGTTGAGGACAGAACTAACTATGGCTACACCTTC.

The chain links TRBV5-1 to TRBJ2-2; 8 bases align to TRBD1. CDR1 is SGHRS, CDR2 YFSETQ, per germline. The CDR3 has 15 amino acids. V shed 4 bases, J shed 3 bases, and the junction held 5 bases outside the gene matches. CDR3 protein: CASSPDRADTGELFF. As DNA, the CDR3 is TGCGCCAGCAGCCCGGACAGGGCGGACACCGGGGAGCTGTTTTTT.

This chain uses TRBV10-3 with TRBJ2-5; 7 bases line up with TRBD1. The CDR3 extends over 13 amino acids. V shed 6 bases and J 1 base; nucleotides not matched to a gene: 2. The V gene's germline CDR1 is ENHRY and CDR2 SYGVKD. The DNA of the CDR3 is TGTGCCATCAGCACAGGGGCCCAAGAGACCCAGTACTTC. Encoded protein: CAISTGAQETQYF.

V and J are TRBV7-6 and TRBJ2-7, with TRBD2 as a possible D gene (7 bases). The V gene lost 0 bases and the J gene lost 4 bases, with 13 bases spanning the gap. Germline V CDR1 and CDR2: SGHVS, FNYEAQ. This CDR3 comprises 15 residues. DNA for the CDR3: TGTGCCAGCAGCTTAGCGCCGGGGGGCGTGTACGAGCAGTACTTC. This encodes CASSLAPGGVYEQYF.

The chain carries TRBV19 and TRBJ1-2; D gene ambiguous. The CDR3 length is 13 residues. The germline gives CDR1 LNHDA, CDR2 SQIVND (reference sequence). The V gene lost 1 base and the J gene lost 7 bases, with 10 bases spanning the gap. DNA for the CDR3: TGTGCCAGTAGTATAGGAACGTCCAGTGGCTACACCTTC. Its protein is CASSIGTSSGYTF.

The chain carries TRBV9 and TRBJ2-2, with TRBD2 identical over 10 bases. V was clipped by 3 bases and J by 3 bases; unmatched bases: 2. The CDR3 extends over 15 amino acids. In germline, CDR1 is SGDLS, CDR2 YYNGEE. The CDR3 DNA reads TGTGCCAGCAGCGCCACTAGCGGGGACACCGGGGAGCTGTTTTTT. Amino acids: CASSATSGDTGELFF.

The gene calls are TRBV7-9 and TRBJ1-2, with D possibly being TRBD1 (6 bases). There are 15 residues in the CDR3. V dropped 8 bases and J dropped 1 base, with 17 bases sitting between them. CDR1 is SEHNR, CDR2 FQNEAQ, per germline (reference sequence). The CDR3, as DNA: TGTGCCAGCTCCCCCGGACAGACAAGTAACTATGGCTACACCTTC. Its protein product is CASSPGQTSNYGYTF.

CDR3 sequence reads: CAWRYRQGARFTEAFF. CDR3 sequence (DNA): TGTGCCTGGAGGTATAGACAGGGGGCGAGGTTCACTGAAGCTTTCTTT. The chain is built from TRBV30 and TRBJ1-1; 10 bases match TRBD1. V was clipped by 3 bases and J by 4 bases; unmatched bases: 11. The CDR3 sequence is 16 residues long. Germline values: CDR1 GTSNPN, CDR2 SVGIG (reference sequence).

The chain joins TRBV7-8 to TRBJ1-3; D gene unclear. Germline V lookup: CDR1 SGHVS, CDR2 FQNEAQ. V lost 1 base, J lost 0 bases, and 13 bases lay in between. The CDR3 spans 17 residues. CDR3 residues: CASSLDFSGRSGNTIYF. CDR3 bases: TGTGCCAGCAGCTTAGATTTCTCAGGCCGCTCTGGAAACACCATATATTTT.

V is TRBV18 and J is TRBJ2-1; a weak D match, TRBD2 (5 bases). The CDR3 consists of 14 residues. Germline CDR1 KGHSH, CDR2 LQKENI. V was trimmed by 2 bases and J by 8 bases, leaving 13 bases between them. CDR3 coding DNA: TGTGCCAGCTCACCAGGACTGGGAAGGGATGAGCAGTTCTTC. This encodes CASSPGLGRDEQFF. The full variable domain, completed using reference TRBV18 and TRBJ2-1, is NAGVMQNPRHLVRRRGQEARLRCSPMKGHSHVYWYRQLPEEGLKFMVYLQKENIIDESGMPKERFSAEFPKEGPSILRIQQVVRGDSAAYFCASSPGLGRDEQFFGPGTRLTVL.